What follows are 10 T cell receptor beta chains derived from one specimen sequenced in a study of blood T cell repertoires in COVID-19. TCRdb's copy holds only in-frame clones and misses some; the assay was immunoSEQ multiplex PCR. The table has about 460,000 clones, 70% to 90% seen once; the top ten hold 6.5% to 8.5%. Source material: PBMCs or T cells enriched from blood (not recorded which). These receptors all stem from a woman in her sixties or seventies who had recovered from COVID-19.

This sequence joins TRBV9 and TRBJ2-7; TRBD2 agrees at 8 bases. Losses at the gene ends were 0 bases for V and 2 bases for J; bases not matched to a gene: 4. Germline V gene lookup returns CDR1 SGDLS and CDR2 YYNGEE. This CDR3 has 15 amino acids. CDR3 bases: TGTGCCAGCAGCGTAGGGGCGGGGGGAACCTACGAGCAGTACTTC. Translated: CASSVGAGGTYEQYF.

V gene TRBV2 combines with J gene TRBJ1-2; D is possibly TRBD1 (5 bases). CDR3 length: 13 amino acids. Trimming took 5 bases from V and 4 from J, leaving 11 bases between them. Germline V gene lookup returns CDR1 SNHLY and CDR2 FYNNEI. CDR3 residues: CASSPDTIYGYTF. The CDR3 DNA follows: TGTGCCAGCAGTCCGGACACAATCTATGGCTACACCTTC.

The genes are TRBV15 and TRBJ2-5, with 7 bases fitting TRBD1. This CDR3 has 16 amino acids. The ends lost 0 bases at V and 4 bases at J; junction bases unmatched: 8. Germline values: CDR1 LNHNV, CDR2 YYDKDF (reference sequence). The CDR3 loop reads CATSRDGGTGAETQYF. The CDR3 nucleotides are TGTGCCACCAGCAGAGATGGGGGAACAGGGGCAGAGACCCAGTACTTC. Full variable domain (remainder filled in from reference TRBV15 and TRBJ2-5): DAMVIQNPRYQVTQFGKPVTLSCSQTLNHNVMYWYQQKSSQAPKLLFHYYDKDFNNEADTPDNFQSRRPNTSFCFLDIRSPGLGDTAMYLCATSRDGGTGAETQYFGPGTRLLVL.

The chain carries TRBV4-1 and TRBJ1-5; TRBD1 might be the D (5 bases). The germline V gene encodes CDR1 MGHRA and CDR2 YSYEKL. This CDR3 has 16 residues. Trimming took off 5 bases at V and 0 bases at J, with 14 bases between the two ends. The DNA of the CDR3 is TGCGCCAGCAGCGGATTGCGGGGGATTAGCAATCAGCCCCAGCATTTT. Amino acids: CASSGLRGISNQPQHF.

The J gene is TRBJ1-2, the V gene TRBV4-1; D gene ambiguous. Between the trimmed V and J ends, which lost 0 bases and 5 bases, there was a span of 13 bases. The CDR3 runs to 15 residues. Germline assignment: CDR1 MGHRA and CDR2 YSYEKL. The CDR3 region is CASSQEAAGGYGYTF. As DNA, the CDR3 is TGCGCCAGCAGCCAAGAGGCGGCAGGAGGATATGGCTACACCTTC.

V gene TRBV10-2 combines with J gene TRBJ1-1, with TRBD1 as a possible D gene (5 bases). This CDR3 has 17 amino acids. Germline lookup yields CDR1 WSHSY and CDR2 SAAADI. V lost 3 bases and J 0 bases, leaving 17 bases between the germline ends. The CDR3 protein is CASSESPQQVMNTEAFF. The CDR3 coding sequence is TGCGCCAGCAGTGAATCCCCCCAACAGGTAATGAACACTGAAGCTTTCTTT.

This clone has a handful of counts. This chain joins TRBV19 and TRBJ2-4, with TRBD1 matching 8 bases. Trimming took 6 bases from V and 1 from J; bases not matched to a gene: 11. Germline CDR1 is LNHDA and CDR2 is SQIVND (reference sequence). CDR3 length: 17 amino acids. CDR3 sequence reads: CASRLSGGIRAKNIQYF. DNA for the CDR3: TGTGCCAGTAGGTTGTCAGGGGGCATTAGGGCCAAAAACATTCAGTACTTC.

The chain carries TRBV7-2 and TRBJ2-2; the D gene is possibly TRBD2 (5 bases). The V and J ends lost 1 base and 4 bases respectively, with 10 bases between them. Germline CDR1 is SGHTA and CDR2 is FQGNSA. The CDR3 is made up of 15 amino acids. The CDR3 reads CASSLVTAATGELFF. The CDR3 DNA sequence: TGTGCCAGCAGCTTAGTTACAGCGGCCACCGGGGAGCTGTTTTTT.

Of note for this clone: This same CDR3 is encoded by further DNA sequences in the sample. The chain recombines TRBV6-5 with TRBJ1-2; D is perhaps TRBD1 (5 bases). The length of the CDR3 is 14 residues. Germline V gene sequence: CDR1 MNHEY, CDR2 SVGAGI. V lost 2 bases and J 3 bases, leaving 10 bases between the germline ends. In nucleotides, the CDR3 is TGTGCCAGCAGTTACGGCGGAGGGGACTATGGCTACACCTTC. Its translation is CASSYGGGDYGYTF.

This chain joins TRBV9 and TRBJ1-2; D unclear. This CDR3 contains 11 residues. Germline V gene data show CDR1 as SGDLS and CDR2 as YYNGEE. V lost 3 bases to trimming and J lost 8 bases, with 8 bases between them. As DNA, the CDR3 is TGTGCCAGCAGCGGGCAGAACGGCTACACCTTC. It is translated as CASSGQNGYTF.